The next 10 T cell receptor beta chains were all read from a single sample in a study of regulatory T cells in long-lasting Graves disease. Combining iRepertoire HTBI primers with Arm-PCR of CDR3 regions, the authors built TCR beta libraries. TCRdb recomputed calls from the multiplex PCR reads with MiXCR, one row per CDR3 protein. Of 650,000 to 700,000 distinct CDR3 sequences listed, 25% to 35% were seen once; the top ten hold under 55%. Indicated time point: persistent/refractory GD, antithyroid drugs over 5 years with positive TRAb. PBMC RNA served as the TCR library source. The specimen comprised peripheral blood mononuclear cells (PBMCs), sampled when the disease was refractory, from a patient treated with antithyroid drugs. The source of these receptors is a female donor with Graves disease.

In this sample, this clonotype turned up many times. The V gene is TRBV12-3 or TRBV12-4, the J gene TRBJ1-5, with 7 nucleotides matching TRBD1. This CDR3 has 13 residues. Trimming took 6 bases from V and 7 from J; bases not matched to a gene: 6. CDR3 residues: CASSQAGGQPQHF. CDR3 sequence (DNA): TGTGCCAGCAGCCAAGCAGGGGGACAGCCCCAGCATTTT.

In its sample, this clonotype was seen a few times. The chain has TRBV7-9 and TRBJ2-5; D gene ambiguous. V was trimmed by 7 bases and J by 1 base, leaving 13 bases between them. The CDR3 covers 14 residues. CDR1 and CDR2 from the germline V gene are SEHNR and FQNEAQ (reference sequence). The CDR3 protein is CASTAPDSQETQYF. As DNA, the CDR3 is TGTGCCAGCACCGCCCCCGATAGCCAAGAGACCCAGTACTTC.

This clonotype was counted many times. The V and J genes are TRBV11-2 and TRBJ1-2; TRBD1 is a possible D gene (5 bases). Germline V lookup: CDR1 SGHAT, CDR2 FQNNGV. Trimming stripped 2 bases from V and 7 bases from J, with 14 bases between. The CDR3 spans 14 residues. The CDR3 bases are TGTGCCAGCAGCTTACTAATCGGGACCTCTGGCTACACCTTC. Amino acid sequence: CASSLLIGTSGYTF.

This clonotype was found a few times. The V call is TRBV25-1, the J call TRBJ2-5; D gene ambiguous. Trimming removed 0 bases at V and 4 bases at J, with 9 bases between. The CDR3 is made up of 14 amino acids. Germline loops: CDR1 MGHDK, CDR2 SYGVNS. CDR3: CASSEYGIGETQYF. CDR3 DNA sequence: TGTGCCAGCAGTGAATATGGAATCGGAGAGACCCAGTACTTC.

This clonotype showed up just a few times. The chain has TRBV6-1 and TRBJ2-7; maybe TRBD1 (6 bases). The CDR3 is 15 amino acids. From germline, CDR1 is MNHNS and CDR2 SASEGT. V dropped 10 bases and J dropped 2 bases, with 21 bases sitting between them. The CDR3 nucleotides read TGTGCCATTGCGAACCCCCGGGACAAAGCCTACGAGCAGTACTTC. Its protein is CAIANPRDKAYEQYF.

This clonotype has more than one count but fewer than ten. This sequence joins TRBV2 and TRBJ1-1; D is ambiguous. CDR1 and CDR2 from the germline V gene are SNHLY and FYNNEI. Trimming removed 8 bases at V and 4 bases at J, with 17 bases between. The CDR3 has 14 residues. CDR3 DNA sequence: TGTGCCAGCTCCGAAACCTACCTCGGCACTGAAGCTTTCTTT. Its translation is CASSETYLGTEAFF.

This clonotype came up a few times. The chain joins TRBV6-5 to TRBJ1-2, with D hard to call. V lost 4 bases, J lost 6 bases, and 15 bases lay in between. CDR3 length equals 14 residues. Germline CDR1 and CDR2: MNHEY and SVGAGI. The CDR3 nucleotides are TGTGCCAGCAGTTTACGACGGGGTGTGGATGGCTACACCTTC. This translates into CASSLRRGVDGYTF.

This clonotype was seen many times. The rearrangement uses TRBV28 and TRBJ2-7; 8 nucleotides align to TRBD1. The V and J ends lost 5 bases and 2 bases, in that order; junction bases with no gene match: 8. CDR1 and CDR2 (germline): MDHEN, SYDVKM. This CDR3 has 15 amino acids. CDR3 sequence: CASSKGVQGAYEQYF. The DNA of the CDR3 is TGTGCCAGCAGTAAAGGGGTACAGGGGGCCTACGAGCAGTACTTC.

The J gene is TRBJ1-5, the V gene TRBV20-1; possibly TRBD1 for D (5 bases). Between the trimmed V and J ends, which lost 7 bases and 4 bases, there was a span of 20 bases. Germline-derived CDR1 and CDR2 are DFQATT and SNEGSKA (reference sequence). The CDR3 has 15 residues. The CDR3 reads CSGKPQGSWNQPQHF. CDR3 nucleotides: TGCAGTGGAAAGCCCCAGGGATCGTGGAATCAGCCCCAGCATTTT.

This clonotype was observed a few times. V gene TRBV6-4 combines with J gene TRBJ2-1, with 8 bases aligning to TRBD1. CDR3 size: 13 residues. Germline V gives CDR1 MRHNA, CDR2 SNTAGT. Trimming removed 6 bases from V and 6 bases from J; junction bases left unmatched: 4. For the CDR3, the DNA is TGTGCCAGCAGCACCGACAGGGGCAATGAGCAGTTCTTC. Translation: CASSTDRGNEQFF.